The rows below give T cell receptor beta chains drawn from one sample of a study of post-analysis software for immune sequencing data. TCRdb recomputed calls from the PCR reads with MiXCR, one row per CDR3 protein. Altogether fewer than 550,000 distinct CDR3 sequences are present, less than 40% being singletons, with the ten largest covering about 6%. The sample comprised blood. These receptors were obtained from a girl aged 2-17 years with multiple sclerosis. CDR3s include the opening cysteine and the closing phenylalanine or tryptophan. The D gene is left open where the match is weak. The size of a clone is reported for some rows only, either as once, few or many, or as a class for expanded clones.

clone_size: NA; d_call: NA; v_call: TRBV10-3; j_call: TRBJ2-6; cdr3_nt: TGTGCCATCAGTCGAGGCGGGGATGGGGCCAACGTCCTGACTTTC; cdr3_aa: CAISRGGDGANVLTF
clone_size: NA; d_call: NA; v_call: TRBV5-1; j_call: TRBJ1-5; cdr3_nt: TGCGCCAGCAGTTGGGGGCCCCAGGGACAAAATCAGCCCCAGCATTTT; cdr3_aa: CASSWGPQGQNQPQHF
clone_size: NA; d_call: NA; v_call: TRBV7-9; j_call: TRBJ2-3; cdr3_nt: TGTGCCAGCAACCGCCCCGGGCAGAGCACAGATACGCAGTATTTT; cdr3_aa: CASNRPGQSTDTQYF
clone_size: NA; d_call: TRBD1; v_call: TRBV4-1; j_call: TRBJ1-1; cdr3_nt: TGCGCCAGCAGCCAAGTAGGAAGGACAGGGCCGAACACTGAAGCTTTCTTT; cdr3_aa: CASSQVGRTGPNTEAFF
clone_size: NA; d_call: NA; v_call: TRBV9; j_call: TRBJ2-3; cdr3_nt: TGTGCCAGCAGCCCGTCCCCCACAGATACGCAGTATTTT; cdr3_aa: CASSPSPTDTQYF
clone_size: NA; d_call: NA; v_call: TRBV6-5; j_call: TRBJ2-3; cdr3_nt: TGTGCCAGCAGACTCTCCTACAGCACAGATACGCAGTATTTT; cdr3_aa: CASRLSYSTDTQYF
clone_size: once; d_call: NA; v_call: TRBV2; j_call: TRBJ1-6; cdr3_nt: TGTGCCAGCAGTTTGGGGGCGAGCTCACCCCTCCACTTT; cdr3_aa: CASSLGASSPLHF
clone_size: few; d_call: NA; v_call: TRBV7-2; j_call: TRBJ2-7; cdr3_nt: TGTGCCAGCAGCTTCGAGGGGGGTACTCTTGACTACGAGCAGTACTTC; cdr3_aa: CASSFEGGTLDYEQYF
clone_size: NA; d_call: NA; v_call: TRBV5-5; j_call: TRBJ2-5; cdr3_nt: TGTGCCAGCAGCTTGGGATGGAGAAAAGAGACCCAGTACTTC; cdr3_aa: CASSLGWRKETQYF
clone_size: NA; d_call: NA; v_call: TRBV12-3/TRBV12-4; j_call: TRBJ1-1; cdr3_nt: TGTGCCGGCAGCCCCCCGGGGGGCCCCCGGGGCGCTGAAGCTTTCTTT; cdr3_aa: CAGSPPGGPRGAEAFF
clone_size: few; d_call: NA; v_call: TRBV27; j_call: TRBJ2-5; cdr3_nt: TGTGCCAGCAGTCCTACCCCCTACTCGAGTGGGGAGACCCAGTACTTC; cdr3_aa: CASSPTPYSSGETQYF
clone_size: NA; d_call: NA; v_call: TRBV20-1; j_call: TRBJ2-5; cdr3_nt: TGCGGTGCTAGAGATCTGGAGGGGGACCAAGAGACCCAGTACTTC; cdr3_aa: CGARDLEGDQETQYF
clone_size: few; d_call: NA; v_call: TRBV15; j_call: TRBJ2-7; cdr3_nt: TGTGCCACCAGCAGAGATGTCGGGAACACGAGCTCCTACGAGCAGTACTTC; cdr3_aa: CATSRDVGNTSSYEQYF
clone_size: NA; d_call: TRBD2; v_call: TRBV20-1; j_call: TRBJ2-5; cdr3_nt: TGCAGTAGCGGGGAAACCCAAGAGACCCAGTACTTC; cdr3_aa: CSSGETQETQYF
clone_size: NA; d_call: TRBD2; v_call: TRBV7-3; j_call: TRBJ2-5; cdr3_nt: TGTGCCAGCAGCAAGGGGGTGGTAGCGGGGGTTGAGACCCAGTACTTC; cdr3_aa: CASSKGVVAGVETQYF
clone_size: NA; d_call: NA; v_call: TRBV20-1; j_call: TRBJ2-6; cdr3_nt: TGCAGTGCCGTGGGCCGGGATTCCTCCTCTGGGGCCAACGTCCTGACTTTC; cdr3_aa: CSAVGRDSSSGANVLTF
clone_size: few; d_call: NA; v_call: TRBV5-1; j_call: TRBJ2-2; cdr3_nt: TGCGCCAGCAGCTTGGCCCCAGGTTCGAACACCGGGGAGCTGTTTTTT; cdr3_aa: CASSLAPGSNTGELFF
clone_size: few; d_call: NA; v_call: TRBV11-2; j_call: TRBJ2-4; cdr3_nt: TGTGCCAGCAGCCTCGACACGGGGATCGGTCAGTACTTC; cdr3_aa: CASSLDTGIGQYF
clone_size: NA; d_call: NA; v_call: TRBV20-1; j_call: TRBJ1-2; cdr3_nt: TGCAGTGCTAGAGATGGGCGCACGAACTATGGCTACACCTTC; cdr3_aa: CSARDGRTNYGYTF
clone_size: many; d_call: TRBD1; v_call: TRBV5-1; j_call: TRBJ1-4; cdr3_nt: TGCGCCAGCAGCCAACACCGGGACAGGGGGCTCTATAATGAAAAACTGTTTTTT; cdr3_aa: CASSQHRDRGLYNEKLFF
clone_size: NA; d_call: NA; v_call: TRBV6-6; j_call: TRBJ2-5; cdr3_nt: TGTGCCAGCAGTTACTCCCGGCTCCAAGAGACCCAGTACTTC; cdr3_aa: CASSYSRLQETQYF
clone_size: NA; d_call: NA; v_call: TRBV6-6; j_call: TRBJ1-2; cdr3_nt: TGTGCCAGCAGTTACCGGGACATACATAACTATGGCTACACCTTC; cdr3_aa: CASSYRDIHNYGYTF
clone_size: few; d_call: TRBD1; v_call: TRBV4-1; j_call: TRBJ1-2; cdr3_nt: TGCGCCAGCAGCCCCCAGACAGGGAACTATGGCTACACCTTC; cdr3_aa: CASSPQTGNYGYTF
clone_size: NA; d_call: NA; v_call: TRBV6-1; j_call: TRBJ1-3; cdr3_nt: TGTGCCAGCAGCCCCCCCCGAGCGGAGCACTCTGGAAACACCATATATTTT; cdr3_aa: CASSPPRAEHSGNTIYF
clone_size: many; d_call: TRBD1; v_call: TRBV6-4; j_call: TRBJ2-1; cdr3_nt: TGTGCCAGCAGTGATACAGGGGGCTCCTACAATGAGCAGTTCTTC; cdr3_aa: CASSDTGGSYNEQFF
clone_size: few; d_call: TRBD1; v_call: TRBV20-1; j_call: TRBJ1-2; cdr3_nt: TGCAGAGGGACAGGGGGCACAGAAGGCTACACCTTC; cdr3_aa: CRGTGGTEGYTF
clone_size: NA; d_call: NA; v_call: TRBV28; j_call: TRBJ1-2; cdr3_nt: TGTGCCAGCAGTTGGATCTATGGCTACACCTTC; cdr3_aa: CASSWIYGYTF
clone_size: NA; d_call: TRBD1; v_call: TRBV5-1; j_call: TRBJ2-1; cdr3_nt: TGCGCCAGCAGCTTGGCCCCCACAGGGGGCGGGTACAATGAGCAGTTCTTC; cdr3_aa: CASSLAPTGGGYNEQFF
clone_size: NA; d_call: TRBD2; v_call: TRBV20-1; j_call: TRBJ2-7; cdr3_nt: TGCAGTGCTCCCCTCTCCGGGACTAGCGGCCACGAGCAGTACTTC; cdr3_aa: CSAPLSGTSGHEQYF
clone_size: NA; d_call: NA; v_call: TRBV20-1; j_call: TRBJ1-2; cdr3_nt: TGCAGTGCCCGGCGGGGCAGGGTAGAGTACTATGGCTACACCTTC; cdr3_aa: CSARRGRVEYYGYTF
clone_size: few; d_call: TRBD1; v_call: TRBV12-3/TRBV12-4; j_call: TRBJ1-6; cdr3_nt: TGTGCCAGCAGACGGGACAGGGGAAATTCACCCCTCCACTTT; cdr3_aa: CASRRDRGNSPLHF
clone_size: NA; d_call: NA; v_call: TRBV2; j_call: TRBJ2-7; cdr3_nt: TGTGCCAGCCGGGGTCTCGTATCGGGCGAGCAGTACTTC; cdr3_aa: CASRGLVSGEQYF
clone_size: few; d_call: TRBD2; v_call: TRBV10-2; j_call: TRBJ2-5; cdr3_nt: TGCGCCAGCAGGCGACTAGCGGGCCAAGAGACCCAGTACTTC; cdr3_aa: CASRRLAGQETQYF
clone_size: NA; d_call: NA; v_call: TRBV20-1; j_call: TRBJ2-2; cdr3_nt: TGCAGTGCTAGAGATAGCCGCCCCGGGGAGCTGTTTTTT; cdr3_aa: CSARDSRPGELFF
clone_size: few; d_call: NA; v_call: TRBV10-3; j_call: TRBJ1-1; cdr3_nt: TGTGCCATCAGTGCGAACAGGGCGAACACTGAAGCTTTCTTT; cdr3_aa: CAISANRANTEAFF
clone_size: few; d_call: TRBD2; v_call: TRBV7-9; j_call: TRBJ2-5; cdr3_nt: TGTGCCAGCAGCTTAGTGAGCGGGGTCCTGGAGACCCAGTACTTC; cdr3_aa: CASSLVSGVLETQYF
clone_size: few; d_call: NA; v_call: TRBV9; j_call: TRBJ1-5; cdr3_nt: TGTGCCAGCAGCGTAGGGCCCGAATATCAGCCCCAGCATTTT; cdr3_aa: CASSVGPEYQPQHF
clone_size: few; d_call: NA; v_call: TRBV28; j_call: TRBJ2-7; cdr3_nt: TGTGCCAGCAGGTCGACCCTACGAGAGCAGTACTTC; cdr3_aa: CASRSTLREQYF
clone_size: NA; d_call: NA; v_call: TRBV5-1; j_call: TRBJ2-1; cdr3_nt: TGCGCCAGCAGCAAAAGGGGATTTCACTACTCCTACAATGAGCAGTTCTTC; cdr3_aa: CASSKRGFHYSYNEQFF